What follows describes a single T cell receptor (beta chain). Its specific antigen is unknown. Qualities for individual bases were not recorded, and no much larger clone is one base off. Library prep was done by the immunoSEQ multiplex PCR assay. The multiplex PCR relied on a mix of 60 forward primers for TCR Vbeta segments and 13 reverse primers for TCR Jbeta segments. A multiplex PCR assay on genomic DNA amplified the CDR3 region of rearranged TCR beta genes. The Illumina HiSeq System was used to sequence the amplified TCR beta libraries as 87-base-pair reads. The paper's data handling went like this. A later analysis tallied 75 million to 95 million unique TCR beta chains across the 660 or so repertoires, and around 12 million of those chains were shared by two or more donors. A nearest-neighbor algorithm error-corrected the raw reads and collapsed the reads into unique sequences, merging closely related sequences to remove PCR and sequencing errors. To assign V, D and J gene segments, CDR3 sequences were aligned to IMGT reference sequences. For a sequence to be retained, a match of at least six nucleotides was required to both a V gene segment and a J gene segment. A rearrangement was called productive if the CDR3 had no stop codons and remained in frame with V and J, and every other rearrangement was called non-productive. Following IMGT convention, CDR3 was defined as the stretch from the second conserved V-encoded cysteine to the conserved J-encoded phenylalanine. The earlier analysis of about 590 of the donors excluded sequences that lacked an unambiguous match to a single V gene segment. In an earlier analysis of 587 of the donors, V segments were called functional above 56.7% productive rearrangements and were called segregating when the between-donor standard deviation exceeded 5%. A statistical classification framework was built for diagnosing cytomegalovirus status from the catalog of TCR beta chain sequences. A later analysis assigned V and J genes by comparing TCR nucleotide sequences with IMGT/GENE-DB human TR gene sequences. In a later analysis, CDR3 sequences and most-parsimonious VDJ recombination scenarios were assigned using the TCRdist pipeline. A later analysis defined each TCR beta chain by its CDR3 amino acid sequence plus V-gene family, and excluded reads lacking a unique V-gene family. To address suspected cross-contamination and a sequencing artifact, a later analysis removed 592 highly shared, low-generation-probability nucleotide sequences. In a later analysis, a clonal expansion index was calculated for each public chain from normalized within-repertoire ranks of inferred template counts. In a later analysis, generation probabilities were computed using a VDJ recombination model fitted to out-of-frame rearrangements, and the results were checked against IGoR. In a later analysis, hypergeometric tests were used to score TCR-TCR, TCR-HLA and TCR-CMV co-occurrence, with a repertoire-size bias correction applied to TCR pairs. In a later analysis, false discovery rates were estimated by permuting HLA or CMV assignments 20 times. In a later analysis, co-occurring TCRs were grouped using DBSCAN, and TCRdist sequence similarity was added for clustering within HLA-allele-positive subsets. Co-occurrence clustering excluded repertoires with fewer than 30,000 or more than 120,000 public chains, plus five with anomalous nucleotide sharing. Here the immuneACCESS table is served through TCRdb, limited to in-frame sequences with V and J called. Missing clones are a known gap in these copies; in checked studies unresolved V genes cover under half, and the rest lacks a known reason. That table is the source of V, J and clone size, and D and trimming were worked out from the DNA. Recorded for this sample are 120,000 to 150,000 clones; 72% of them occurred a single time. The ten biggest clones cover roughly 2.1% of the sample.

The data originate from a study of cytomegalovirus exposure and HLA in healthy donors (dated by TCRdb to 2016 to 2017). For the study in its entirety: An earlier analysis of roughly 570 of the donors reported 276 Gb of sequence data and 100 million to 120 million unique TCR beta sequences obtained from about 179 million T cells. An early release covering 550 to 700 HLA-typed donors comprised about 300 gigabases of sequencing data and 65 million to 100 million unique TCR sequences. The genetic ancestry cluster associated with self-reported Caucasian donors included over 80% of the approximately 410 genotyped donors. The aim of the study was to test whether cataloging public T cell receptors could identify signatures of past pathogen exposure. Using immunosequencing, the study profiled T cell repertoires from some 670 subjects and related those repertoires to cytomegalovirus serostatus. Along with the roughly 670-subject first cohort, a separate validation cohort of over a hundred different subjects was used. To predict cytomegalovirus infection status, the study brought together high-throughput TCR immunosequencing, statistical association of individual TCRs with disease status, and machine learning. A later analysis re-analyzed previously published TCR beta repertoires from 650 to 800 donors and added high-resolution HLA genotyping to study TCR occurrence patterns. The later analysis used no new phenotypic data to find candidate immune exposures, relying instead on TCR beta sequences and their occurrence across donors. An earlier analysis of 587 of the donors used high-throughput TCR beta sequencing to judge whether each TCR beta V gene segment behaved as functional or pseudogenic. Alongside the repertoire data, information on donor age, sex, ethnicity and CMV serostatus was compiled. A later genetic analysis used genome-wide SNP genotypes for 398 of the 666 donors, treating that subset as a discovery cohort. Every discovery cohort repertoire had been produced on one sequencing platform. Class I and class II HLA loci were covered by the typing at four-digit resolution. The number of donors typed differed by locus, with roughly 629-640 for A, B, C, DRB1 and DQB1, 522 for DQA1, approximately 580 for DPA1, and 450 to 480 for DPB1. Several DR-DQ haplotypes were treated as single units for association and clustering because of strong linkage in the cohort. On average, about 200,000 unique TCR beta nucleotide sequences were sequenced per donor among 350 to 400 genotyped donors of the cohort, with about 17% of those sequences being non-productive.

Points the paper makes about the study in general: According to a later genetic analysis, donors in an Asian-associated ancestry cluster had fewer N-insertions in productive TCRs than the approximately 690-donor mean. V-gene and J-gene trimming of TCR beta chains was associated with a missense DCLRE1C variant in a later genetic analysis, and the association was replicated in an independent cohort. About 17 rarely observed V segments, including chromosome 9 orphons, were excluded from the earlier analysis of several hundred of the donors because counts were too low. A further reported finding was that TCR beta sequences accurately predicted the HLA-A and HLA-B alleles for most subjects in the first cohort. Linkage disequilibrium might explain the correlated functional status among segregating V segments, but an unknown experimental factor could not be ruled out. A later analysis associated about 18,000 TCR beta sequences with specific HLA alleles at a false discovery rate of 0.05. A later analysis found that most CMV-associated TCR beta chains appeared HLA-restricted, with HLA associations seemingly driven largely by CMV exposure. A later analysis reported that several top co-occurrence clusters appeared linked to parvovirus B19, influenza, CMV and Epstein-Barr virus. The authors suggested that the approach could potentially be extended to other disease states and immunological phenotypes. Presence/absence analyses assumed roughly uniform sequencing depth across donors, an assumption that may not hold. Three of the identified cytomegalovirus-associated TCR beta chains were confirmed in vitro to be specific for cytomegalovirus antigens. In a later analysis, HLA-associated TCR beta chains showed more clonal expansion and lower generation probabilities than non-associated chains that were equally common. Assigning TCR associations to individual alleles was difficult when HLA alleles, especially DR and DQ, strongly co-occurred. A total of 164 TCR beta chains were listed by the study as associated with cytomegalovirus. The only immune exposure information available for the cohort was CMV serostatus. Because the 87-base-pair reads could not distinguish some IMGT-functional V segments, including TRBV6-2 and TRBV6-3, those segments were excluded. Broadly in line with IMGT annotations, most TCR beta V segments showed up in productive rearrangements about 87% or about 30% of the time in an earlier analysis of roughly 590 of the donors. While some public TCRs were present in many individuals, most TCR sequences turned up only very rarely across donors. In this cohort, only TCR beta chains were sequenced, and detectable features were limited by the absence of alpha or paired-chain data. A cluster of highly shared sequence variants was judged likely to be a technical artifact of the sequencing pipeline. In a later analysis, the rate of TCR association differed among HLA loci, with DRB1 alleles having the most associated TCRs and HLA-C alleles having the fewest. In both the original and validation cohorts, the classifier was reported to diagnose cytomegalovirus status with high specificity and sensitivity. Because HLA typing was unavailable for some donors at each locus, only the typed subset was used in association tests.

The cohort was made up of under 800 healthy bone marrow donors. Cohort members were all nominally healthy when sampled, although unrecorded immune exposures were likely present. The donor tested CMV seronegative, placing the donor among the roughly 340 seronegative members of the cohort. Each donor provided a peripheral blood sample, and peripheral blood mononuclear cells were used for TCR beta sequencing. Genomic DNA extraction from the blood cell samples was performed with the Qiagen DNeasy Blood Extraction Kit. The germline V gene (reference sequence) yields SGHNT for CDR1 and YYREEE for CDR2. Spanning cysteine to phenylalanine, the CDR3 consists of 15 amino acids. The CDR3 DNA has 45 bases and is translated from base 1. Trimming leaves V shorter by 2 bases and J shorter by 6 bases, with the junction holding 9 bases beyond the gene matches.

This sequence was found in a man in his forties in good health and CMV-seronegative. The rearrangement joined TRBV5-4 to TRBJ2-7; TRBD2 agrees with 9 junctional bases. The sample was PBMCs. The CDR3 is CASSFGGRALGEQYF. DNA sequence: TGTGCCAGCAGCTTTGGCGGGAGGGCACTAGGCGAGCAGTACTTC.